This TCR beta chain was documented in a study of blood T cell repertoires in COVID-19. Study-level information: Sample material is recorded as cDNA or gDNA derived from T cells, B-cell-depleted T cells, or PBMCs.

Data came from immunoSEQ multiplex PCR; TCRdb stores just in-frame clones and leaves some out. The data show approximately 300,000 clones, more than 85% seen once. This CDR3 has 14 amino acids. Trimming took 2 bases from V and 6 from J, leaving 14 bases between them. Germline loops: CDR1 SGHTA, CDR2 FQGNSA. The sample comprised PBMCs or T cells enriched from blood (not recorded which). V is TRBV7-2 and J is TRBJ2-7; perhaps TRBD1 as D (6 bases). The receptor was derived from a young woman who had been exposed to COVID-19. The CDR3 coding sequence is TGTGCCAGCAGCTTATGGGACAAGGTCTCCGAGCAGTACTTC. Translation gives CASSLWDKVSEQYF.